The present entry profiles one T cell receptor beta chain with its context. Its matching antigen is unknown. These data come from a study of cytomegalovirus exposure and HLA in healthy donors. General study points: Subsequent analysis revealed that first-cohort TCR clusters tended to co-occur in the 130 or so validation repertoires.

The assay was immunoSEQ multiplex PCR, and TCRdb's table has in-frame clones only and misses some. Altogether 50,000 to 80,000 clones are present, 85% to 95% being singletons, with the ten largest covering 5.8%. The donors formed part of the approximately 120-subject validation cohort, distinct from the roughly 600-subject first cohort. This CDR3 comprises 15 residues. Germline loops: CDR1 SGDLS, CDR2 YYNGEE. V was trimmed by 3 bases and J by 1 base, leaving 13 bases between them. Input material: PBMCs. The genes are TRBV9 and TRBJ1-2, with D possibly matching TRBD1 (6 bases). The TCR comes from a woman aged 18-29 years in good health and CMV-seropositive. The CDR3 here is CASSDRDIFNYGYTF. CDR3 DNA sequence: TGTGCCAGCAGCGACCGGGACATTTTTAACTATGGCTACACCTTC.